A single TCR beta chain is shown here with its context. Time point in this sample: blood 4 weeks post-SBRT, at nephrectomy. Indicated treatment: 15 Gy SBRT to primary tumor, nephrectomy 4 weeks later. Clones were sequenced by immunoSEQ multiplex PCR, and TCRdb holds only the in-frame ones, with some missing. The top ten hold 5% to 7.5% of the sample, which has around 78,000 clones, about nine tenths seen once. The source of the sample is a study of radiation and T cells in renal cell carcinoma. V shed 5 bases and J shed 9 bases, with 8 bases lying between them. Germline CDR1 SGHTA, CDR2 FQGNSA. The CDR3 sequence is 11 residues long.

This sequence was found in a woman aged 65 to 85 with renal cell carcinoma. V is TRBV7-2 and J is TRBJ2-1; D uncertain. The sample in question was blood, obtained from a patient whose treatment included radiotherapy and nephrectomy. The CDR3 DNA reads TGTGCCAGCAGCATAGTAAGTGAGCAGTTCTTC. It translates to CASSIVSEQFF.